This T cell receptor (beta chain) was observed in a study of cytomegalovirus exposure and HLA in healthy donors (dated by TCRdb to 2017 to 2019). Background for the entire study: In an earlier analysis of about 560 of the donors, around 290 Gb of sequence data and 120 million or so unique TCR beta sequences from about 179 million T cells were reported. An early release covering roughly 640 HLA-typed donors comprised 250 to 350 gigabases of sequencing data and around 85 million unique TCR sequences. Of the 300 to 500 genotyped donors, roughly 76% were placed in the genetic ancestry cluster associated with self-reported Caucasian donors. The study aimed to test whether signatures of past pathogen exposure could be identified by cataloging public T cell receptors. Using immunosequencing, the study profiled T cell repertoires from around 680 subjects and related those repertoires to cytomegalovirus serostatus. Besides the first cohort of roughly 700 subjects, a separate validation cohort made up of roughly 130 different subjects was used. High-throughput TCR immunosequencing, statistical association of individual TCRs with disease status, and machine learning were combined to predict cytomegalovirus infection status. To study patterns of TCR occurrence, a later analysis re-analyzed previously published TCR beta repertoires from around 700 donors and added high-resolution HLA genotyping. In the later analysis, no new phenotypic data were used to find candidate immune exposures; instead, reliance was placed on TCR beta sequences and their occurrence across donors. To decide whether each TCR beta V gene segment behaved as functional or pseudogenic, an earlier analysis of fewer than 750 of the donors relied on high-throughput TCR beta sequencing. Alongside the repertoire data, information on donor age, sex, ethnicity and CMV serostatus was compiled. In a later genetic analysis, genome-wide SNP genotypes for about 65% of the roughly 670 donors were used, and that subset was treated as a discovery cohort. Every repertoire in the discovery cohort had been generated on one and the same sequencing platform. Both class I and class II loci were covered by HLA typing, at four-digit resolution. Typing coverage differed by locus: A, B, C, DRB1 and DQB1 were typed in roughly 620-640 donors, DQA1 in roughly 510, DPA1 in 600 to 610, and DPB1 in just under 480. Because of strong linkage in the cohort, five DR-DQ haplotypes were treated as single units for association and clustering. Across about 370 genotyped donors of the cohort, an average of about 220,000 unique TCR beta nucleotide sequences per donor were sequenced, and approximately 17% of those sequences were non-productive.

What the authors observed across the whole study: When HLA alleles, especially DR and DQ, strongly co-occurred, attributing TCR associations to individual alleles was difficult. V-gene and J-gene trimming of TCR beta chains was associated with a missense DCLRE1C variant in a later genetic analysis, and the association was replicated in an independent cohort. At a false discovery rate of 0.05, a later analysis linked under 20,000 TCR beta sequences to specific HLA alleles. A few of the identified cytomegalovirus-associated TCR beta chains were confirmed in vitro to be specific for cytomegalovirus antigens. Only TCR beta chains were sequenced in this cohort, and the absence of alpha or paired-chain data limited detectable features. CMV serostatus was the only immune exposure information available for the cohort. The presence/absence analyses assumed that sequencing depth was roughly uniform across donors, and that assumption may not be true. The authors suggested that the approach could potentially be extended to other disease states and immunological phenotypes. A further reported finding was that TCR beta sequences accurately predicted the HLA-A and HLA-B alleles for most subjects in the first cohort. Compared with equally common non-associated chains, HLA-associated TCR beta chains in a later analysis were more clonally expanded and had lower generation probabilities. According to a later genetic analysis, donors in an Asian-associated ancestry cluster had fewer N-insertions in productive TCRs than the approximately 690-donor mean. Some IMGT-functional V segments, including TRBV6-2 and TRBV6-3, could not be told apart with the 87-base-pair reads, so those segments were excluded. Because some donors lacked HLA typing at each locus, the association tests relied only on the typed subset. According to a later analysis, parvovirus B19, influenza, CMV and Epstein-Barr virus appeared linked to several top co-occurrence clusters. While some public TCRs were present in many individuals, most TCR sequences turned up only very rarely across donors. The classifier was reported to diagnose cytomegalovirus status with high specificity and sensitivity in both the original and validation cohorts. Because counts were too low, seventeen rarely observed V segments, including chromosome 9 orphons, were excluded from the earlier analysis of 587 of the donors. A cluster of highly shared sequence variants was judged likely to represent a technical artifact of the sequencing pipeline. A total of roughly 160 TCR beta chains were listed by the study as associated with cytomegalovirus. Linkage disequilibrium might explain the correlated functional status among segregating V segments, but an unknown experimental factor could not be ruled out. In an earlier analysis of roughly 560 of the donors, most TCR beta V segments were observed in productive rearrangements about 87% or about 30% of the time, broadly matching IMGT annotations. According to a later analysis, most CMV-associated TCR beta chains appeared to be HLA-restricted, and the HLA associations seemed to be driven largely by CMV exposure. According to a later analysis, TCR association rates differed among HLA loci, with DRB1 alleles showing the most associated TCRs and HLA-C alleles showing the fewest.

The library was produced with the immunoSEQ multiplex PCR assay. For the multiplex PCR, a mixture combining 60 forward primers for TCR Vbeta segments and 13 reverse primers for TCR Jbeta segments was used. The CDR3 region of rearranged TCR beta genes was amplified from genomic DNA by a multiplex PCR assay. On the Illumina HiSeq System, the amplified TCR beta libraries were sequenced as 87-base-pair reads. The authors' pipeline ran thus. A later analysis tallied 75 million to 95 million unique TCR beta chains across the 610 or so repertoires, and about 10 million of those chains were shared by two or more donors. A nearest-neighbor algorithm error-corrected the raw reads and collapsed the reads into unique sequences, merging closely related sequences to remove PCR and sequencing errors. V, D and J gene segments were assigned by aligning CDR3 sequences to IMGT reference sequences. For a sequence to be retained, a match of at least six nucleotides to both a V gene segment and a J gene segment was required. Rearrangements were classified as productive when the CDR3 lacked stop codons and remained in frame with V and J, and all other rearrangements were classified as non-productive. CDR3 was defined according to IMGT convention as the region running from the second conserved V-encoded cysteine to the conserved J-encoded phenylalanine. The earlier analysis of some 600 of the donors excluded sequences that lacked an unambiguous match to a single V gene segment. In an earlier analysis of 450 to 700 of the donors, V segments were called functional above 56.7% productive rearrangements and were called segregating when the between-donor standard deviation exceeded 5%. A statistical classification framework was built to diagnose cytomegalovirus status from the catalog of TCR beta chain sequences. In a later analysis, V and J genes were assigned by comparing TCR nucleotide sequences against IMGT/GENE-DB human TR gene sequences. The TCRdist pipeline was used in a later analysis to assign CDR3 sequences and most-parsimonious VDJ recombination scenarios. In a later analysis, each TCR beta chain was defined by its CDR3 amino acid sequence together with its V-gene family, and reads without a unique V-gene family were excluded. To address suspected cross-contamination and a sequencing artifact, a later analysis removed 450 to 700 highly shared, low-generation-probability nucleotide sequences. In a later analysis, a clonal expansion index was calculated for each public chain from normalized within-repertoire ranks of inferred template counts. Generation probabilities in a later analysis came from a VDJ recombination model fitted to out-of-frame rearrangements, and those results were checked against IGoR. Hypergeometric tests were used in a later analysis to score TCR-TCR, TCR-HLA and TCR-CMV co-occurrence, with a repertoire-size bias correction applied to the TCR pairs. To estimate false discovery rates, a later analysis permuted the HLA or CMV assignments 20 times. In a later analysis, co-occurring TCRs were grouped using DBSCAN, and TCRdist sequence similarity was added for clustering within HLA-allele-positive subsets. Repertoires with fewer than 30,000 or more than 120,000 public chains, plus five repertoires with anomalous nucleotide sharing, were excluded from co-occurrence clustering. TCRdb's version of the immuneACCESS table is confined to in-frame rearrangements and falls short of the full clone set. An unresolved V gene accounts for under half of the shortfall where checked; the remainder is of unknown origin. Clonal size and the V and J genes are those of that table, whereas D and trimming came from the DNA. The sample table holds fewer than 180,000 clones, of which 79% were seen once. 6.3% of the sample is in the top ten clones.

In total, approximately 700 healthy bone marrow donors made up the cohort. All cohort members were sampled while nominally healthy, although unrecorded immune exposures were likely present. The donor was CMV seropositive and was included in the group of 250 to 350 seropositive cohort members. Every donor gave a peripheral blood sample, and the peripheral blood mononuclear cells from that sample were used for TCR beta sequencing. The Qiagen DNeasy Blood Extraction Kit was used to extract genomic DNA from the blood cell samples. From the cysteine up to the phenylalanine, the CDR3 has a length of 13 residues. The read is trimmed to its CDR3 DNA, 39 bases read in frame from base 1. The CDR1 and CDR2 encoded by the germline V gene are SQVTM and ANQGSEA. After removal of 7 bases from V and 1 base from J, the junction retains 6 bases not matched to a gene. To note about this clone: Its antigen remains undetermined. Base qualities are not provided; no much larger clone lies one nucleotide away.

The chain uses TRBV29-1 and TRBJ2-5, and TRBD1 matches 7 of the central bases. The source material was PBMCs. The sequence came from a man between 45 and 60 years old in good health and CMV-seropositive. CDR3 sequence: CSASGTAQETQYF. DNA sequence: TGCAGCGCGTCCGGGACAGCCCAAGAGACCCAGTACTTC.